One T cell receptor (beta chain) is described in this entry. Its antigen is not known. The data originate from a study of T cells in localized non-small cell lung cancer. Study-wide points: A higher density of T cells in blood coincided with extended overall survival. Uninvolved adjacent lung showed higher T cell clonality than tumor. Within adjacent lung there appeared a median approximately 58 of the top 100 tumor clones.

CDR1 is GTSNPN, CDR2 SVGIG, per germline (reference sequence). The CDR3 spans 14 residues. Trimming shortened V by 0 bases and J by 8 bases, and 15 bases separated the two germline ends. Data came from immunoSEQ multiplex PCR; TCRdb stores just in-frame clones and leaves some out. The sample lists tens of thousands of clones; 80% to 90% were seen once. The receptor was derived from a woman between 35 and 75 years old with stage I lung adenocarcinoma. The chain has TRBV30 and TRBJ2-3; D possibly corresponds to TRBD2 (7 bases). The specimen was peripheral blood, collected before any cancer treatment. For the CDR3, the DNA is TGTGCCTGGAGTGTACAGGGAGGGACTGTTACGCAGTATTTT. Amino acid sequence: CAWSVQGGTVTQYF. The whole variable domain, filled in from reference TRBV30 and TRBJ2-3, reads SQTIHQWPATLVQPVGSPLSLECTVEGTSNPNLYWYRQAAGRGLQLLFYSVGIGQISSEVPQNLSASRPQDRQFILSSKKLLLSDSGFYLCAWSVQGGTVTQYFGPGTRLTVL.